This T cell receptor (beta chain) originates from a study of metastatic and nonmetastatic thyroid tumors. As processed by the authors: Variation in CDR3 across clinicopathological groups served as the basis for constructing a distant-metastasis classifier in papillary thyroid cancer. TCRdb re-called clones from the PCR reads using MiXCR. The authors' filters were not applied to this entry. The data hold roughly 61,000 clones, with roughly 4.1% observed a single time. Regarding this clone: As yet, its antigen is unknown. The junction does not match germline at one end; this may be a read error.

Study conclusions and caveats: Versus benign nodules, malignant thyroid tumors reportedly had significantly higher TCR beta diversity, in blood and tumor.

Patients were all untreated before their thyroid surgery. The length of the CDR3 is 18 residues. The germline V gene has CDR1 LNHDA and CDR2 SQIVND (reference sequence). This clonotype was obtained from a female donor with papillary thyroid cancer or a benign thyroid nodule (not recorded which). Some clones in this sample may be carry-over from other donors' samples. Sequencing input: blood. The genes are TRBV19 and TRBJ1-5, with 12 bases identical to TRBD1. The CDR3 loop is CASGIRVRGTGGPQPQHF. In nucleotides, the CDR3 is TGTGCCAGTGGTATACGGGTTAGGGGGACAGGGGGCCCTCAGCCCCAGCATTTT.